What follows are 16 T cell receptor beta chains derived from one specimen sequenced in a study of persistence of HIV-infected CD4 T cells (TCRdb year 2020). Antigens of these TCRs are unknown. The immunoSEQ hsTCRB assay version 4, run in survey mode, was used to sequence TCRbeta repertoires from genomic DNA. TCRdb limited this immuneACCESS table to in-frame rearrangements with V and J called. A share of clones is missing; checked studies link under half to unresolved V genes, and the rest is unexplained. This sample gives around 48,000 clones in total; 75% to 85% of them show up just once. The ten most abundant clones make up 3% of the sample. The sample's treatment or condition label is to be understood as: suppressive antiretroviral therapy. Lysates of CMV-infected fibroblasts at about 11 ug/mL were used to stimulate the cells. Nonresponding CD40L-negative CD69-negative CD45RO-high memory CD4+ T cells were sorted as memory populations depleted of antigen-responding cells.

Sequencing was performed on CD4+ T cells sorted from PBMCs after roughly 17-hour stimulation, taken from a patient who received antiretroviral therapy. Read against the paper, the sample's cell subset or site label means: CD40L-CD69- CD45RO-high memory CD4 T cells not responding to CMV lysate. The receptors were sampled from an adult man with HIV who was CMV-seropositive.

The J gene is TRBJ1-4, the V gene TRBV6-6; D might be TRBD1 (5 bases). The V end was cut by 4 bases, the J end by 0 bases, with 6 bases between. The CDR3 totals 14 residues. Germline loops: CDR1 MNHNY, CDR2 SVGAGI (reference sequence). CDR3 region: CASSWGATNEKLFF. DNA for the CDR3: TGTGCCAGCAGTTGGGGGGCAACTAATGAAAAACTGTTTTTT.

CDR3 bases: TGTGCCAGCAGCTTAAATACGATGGGGCGAGAGTATATCGGGGAGCTGTTTTTT. This codes for CASSLNTMGREYIGELFF. This sequence joins TRBV7-8 and TRBJ2-2, with D tentatively TRBD1 (5 bases). The length of the CDR3 is 18 residues. The germline V gene has CDR1 SGHVS and CDR2 FQNEAQ. V lost 2 bases and J lost 7, with 23 bases in between.

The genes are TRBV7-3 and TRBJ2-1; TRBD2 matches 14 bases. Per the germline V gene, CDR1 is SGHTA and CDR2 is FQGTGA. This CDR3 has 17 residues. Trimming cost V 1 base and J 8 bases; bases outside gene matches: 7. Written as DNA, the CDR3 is TGTGCCAGCAGCTTAATGACTAGCGGGAGGGCCGTAGATGAGCAGTTCTTC. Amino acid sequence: CASSLMTSGRAVDEQFF.

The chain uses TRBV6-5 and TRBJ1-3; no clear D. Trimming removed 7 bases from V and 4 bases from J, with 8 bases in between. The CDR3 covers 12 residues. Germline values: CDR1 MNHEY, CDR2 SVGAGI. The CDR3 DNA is TGTGCCAGCACAAGTCTAGGAAACACCATATATTTT. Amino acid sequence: CASTSLGNTIYF.

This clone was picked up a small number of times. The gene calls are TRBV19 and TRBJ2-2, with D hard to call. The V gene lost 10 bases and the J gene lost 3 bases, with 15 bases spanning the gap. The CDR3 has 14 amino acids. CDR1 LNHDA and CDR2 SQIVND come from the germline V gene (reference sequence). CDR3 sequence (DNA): TGTGCCACCCGTAACGCGGCGGACACCGGGGAGCTGTTTTTT. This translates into CATRNAADTGELFF.

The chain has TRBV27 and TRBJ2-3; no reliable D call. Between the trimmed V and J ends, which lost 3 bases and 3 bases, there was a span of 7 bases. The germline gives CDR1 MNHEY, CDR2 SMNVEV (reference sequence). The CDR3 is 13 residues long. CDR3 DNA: TGTGCCAGCAGTTTGTCCTTAACAGATACGCAGTATTTT. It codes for CASSLSLTDTQYF.

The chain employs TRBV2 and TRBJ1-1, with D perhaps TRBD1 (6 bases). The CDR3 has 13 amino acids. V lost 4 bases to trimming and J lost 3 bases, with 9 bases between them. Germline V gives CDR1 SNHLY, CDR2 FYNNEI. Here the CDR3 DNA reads TGTGCCAGCAGTGGGTCAGGGGACACTGAAGCTTTCTTT. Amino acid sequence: CASSGSGDTEAFF.

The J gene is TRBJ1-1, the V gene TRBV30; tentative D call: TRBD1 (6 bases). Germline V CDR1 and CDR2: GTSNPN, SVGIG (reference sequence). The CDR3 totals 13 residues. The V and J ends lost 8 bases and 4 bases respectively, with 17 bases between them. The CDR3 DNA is TGTGCCAGAGAACAGGGTAGCGCCACTGAAGCTTTCTTT. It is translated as CAREQGSATEAFF.

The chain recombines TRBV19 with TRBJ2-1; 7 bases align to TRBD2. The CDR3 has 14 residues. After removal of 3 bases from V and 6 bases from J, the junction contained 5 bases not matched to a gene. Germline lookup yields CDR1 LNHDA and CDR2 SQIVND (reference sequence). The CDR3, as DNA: TGTGCCAGTAGTATCTCAGCGGGGCTCAATGAGCAGTTCTTC. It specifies CASSISAGLNEQFF.

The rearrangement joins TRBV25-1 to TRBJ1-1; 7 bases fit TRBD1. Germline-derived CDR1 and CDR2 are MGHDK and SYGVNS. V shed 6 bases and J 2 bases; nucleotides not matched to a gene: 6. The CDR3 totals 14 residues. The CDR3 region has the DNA TGTGCCAGCAGGAGACAGGGAGGTAACACTGAAGCTTTCTTT. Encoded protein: CASRRQGGNTEAFF. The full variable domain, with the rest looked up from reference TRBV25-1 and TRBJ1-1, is EADIYQTPRYLVIGTGKKITLECSQTMGHDKMYWYQQDPGMELHLIHYSYGVNSTEKGDLSSESTVSRIRTEHFPLTLESARPSHTSQYLCASRRQGGNTEAFFGQGTRLTVV.

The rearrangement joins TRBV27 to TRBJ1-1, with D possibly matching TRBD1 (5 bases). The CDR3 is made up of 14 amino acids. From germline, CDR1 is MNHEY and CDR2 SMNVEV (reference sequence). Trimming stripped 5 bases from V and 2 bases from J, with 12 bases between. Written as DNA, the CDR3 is TGTGCCAGCAGTATGGGGGAGGCTAACACTGAAGCTTTCTTT. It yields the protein CASSMGEANTEAFF.

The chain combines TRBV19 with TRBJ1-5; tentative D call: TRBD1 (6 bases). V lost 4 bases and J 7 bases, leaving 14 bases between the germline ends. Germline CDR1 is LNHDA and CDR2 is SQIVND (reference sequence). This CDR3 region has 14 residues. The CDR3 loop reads CASSRQGLGQPQHF. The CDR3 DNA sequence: TGTGCCAGTAGTAGGCAGGGGCTGGGACAGCCCCAGCATTTT.

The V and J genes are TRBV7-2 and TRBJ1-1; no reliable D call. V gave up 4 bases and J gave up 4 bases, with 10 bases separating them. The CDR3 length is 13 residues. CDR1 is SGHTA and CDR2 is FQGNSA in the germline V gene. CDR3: CASSSRPSTEAFF. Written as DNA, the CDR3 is TGTGCCAGCAGCTCCCGGCCCAGCACTGAAGCTTTCTTT.

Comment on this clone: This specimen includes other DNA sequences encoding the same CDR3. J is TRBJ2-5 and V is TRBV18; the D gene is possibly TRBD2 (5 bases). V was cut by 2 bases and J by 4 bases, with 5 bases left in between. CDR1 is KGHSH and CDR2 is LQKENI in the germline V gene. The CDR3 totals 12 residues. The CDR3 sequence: CASSPGGETQYF. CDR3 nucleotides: TGTGCCAGCTCACCAGGAGGAGAGACCCAGTACTTC. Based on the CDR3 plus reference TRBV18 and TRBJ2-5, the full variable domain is NAGVMQNPRHLVRRRGQEARLRCSPMKGHSHVYWYRQLPEEGLKFMVYLQKENIIDESGMPKERFSAEFPKEGPSILRIQQVVRGDSAAYFCASSPGGETQYFGPGTRLLVL.

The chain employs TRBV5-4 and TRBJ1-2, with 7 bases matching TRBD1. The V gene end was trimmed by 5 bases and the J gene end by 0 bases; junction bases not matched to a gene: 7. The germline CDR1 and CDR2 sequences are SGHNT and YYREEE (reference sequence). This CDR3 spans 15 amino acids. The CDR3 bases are TGTGCCAGCAGGAACAGGGGACAGTCTAACTATGGCTACACCTTC. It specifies CASRNRGQSNYGYTF.

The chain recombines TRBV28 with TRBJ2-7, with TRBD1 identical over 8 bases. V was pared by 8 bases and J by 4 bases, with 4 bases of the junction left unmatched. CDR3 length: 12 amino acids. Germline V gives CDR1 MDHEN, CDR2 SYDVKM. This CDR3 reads CASAGQVYEQYF. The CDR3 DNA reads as TGTGCCAGCGCGGGACAGGTGTACGAGCAGTACTTC.